The subject of this entry is one TCR beta chain. The antigen is unknown. TCRdb recomputed calls from the 5' RACE reads with MiXCR, one row per CDR3 protein. The sample consists of more than 250,000 distinct CDR3 sequences, about a sixth of them appearing once. The data were taken from a study of T-cell memory formation after mild COVID-19. Study-wide points: Shrinking CD4+ clones resided mostly in CM and EM, and CD8+ ones in EMRA. Some clones that responded were present in memory (sampled pre-infection), which suggests cross-reactive memory joined. Clones that got smaller from day 15 to 85 had even CD4/CD8, while clones growing later tipped toward CD4+.

The sequence derives from a man younger than 35 who had mild COVID-19 (a few samples of this study predate the infection). Cell type and time point are not known. The sample comprised PBMCs or a T cell subset sorted from them (not recorded which).

This CDR3 reads CATSDFDNEQFF. The CDR3 coding sequence is TGTGCCACCAGTGATTTCGACAATGAGCAGTTCTTC. This sequence joins TRBV24-1 and TRBJ2-1; D is undetermined. The germline CDR1 and CDR2 sequences are KGHDR and SFDVKD. This CDR3 comprises 12 residues. Trimming pared 1 base from V and 5 bases from J, leaving 2 bases between.